This passage covers 30 T cell receptor beta chains from one sample sequenced in a study of cytotoxic CD8 clonotypes in ibrutinib-treated CLL. Assay used: immunoSEQ multiplex PCR; TCRdb lists only in-frame clones, some missing. The data contain 140,000 to 150,000 clones, more than 75% of them singletons. Material: PBMCs, obtained after 24 months of ibrutinib treatment. The receptor set was obtained from a human donor with chronic lymphocytic leukemia.

The chain joins TRBV25-1 to TRBJ1-1; D is uncertain. The CDR3 consists of 11 residues. V was trimmed by 10 bases and J by 4 bases, leaving 10 bases between them. Germline CDR1 is MGHDK and CDR2 is SYGVNS. CDR3 nucleotides: TGTGCCACCAGACACCTCACTGAAGCTTTCTTT. Translating it yields CATRHLTEAFF.

CDR3 residues: CASSLVGNTEAFF. CDR3 coding DNA: TGTGCCAGCAGCTTAGTTGGGAACACTGAAGCTTTCTTT. This chain joins TRBV11-1 and TRBJ1-1, with D uncertain. Germline loops: CDR1 SGHAT, CDR2 FQDESV (reference sequence). The CDR3 has 13 residues. V shed 1 base and J shed 1 base, with 4 bases lying between them.

This clone showed up just a few times. The chain carries TRBV7-2 and TRBJ2-7, with a possible D match to TRBD1 (5 bases). V was trimmed by 5 bases and J by 0 bases, leaving 11 bases between them. Looked up from germline, CDR1 is SGHTA and CDR2 is FQGNSA. The CDR3 is 14 amino acids. As DNA, the CDR3 is TGTGCCAGCAGCCTGGGGCTACGCTCCTACGAGCAGTACTTC. Amino acid sequence: CASSLGLRSYEQYF. Combining the CDR3 with reference TRBV7-2 and TRBJ2-7 gives the whole variable domain GAGVSQSPSNKVTEKGKDVELRCDPISGHTALYWYRQSLGQGLEFLIYFQGNSAPDKSGLPSDRFSAERTGGSVSTLTIQRTQQEDSAVYLCASSLGLRSYEQYFGPGTRLTVT.

This clone was seen ten or more times. This same CDR3 is encoded by further DNA sequences in the sample. The chain employs TRBV5-4 and TRBJ2-7, with 11 nucleotides matching TRBD2. Looked up from germline, CDR1 is SGHNT and CDR2 is YYREEE (reference sequence). The CDR3 sequence is 15 residues long. The ends lost 4 bases at V and 2 bases at J; junction bases unmatched: 5. The CDR3: CASSPGTSGTYEQYF. The CDR3, as DNA: TGTGCCAGCAGCCCTGGGACTAGCGGAACCTACGAGCAGTACTTC.

The chain combines TRBV20-1 with TRBJ2-5, with D uncertain. Per germline, CDR1 DFQATT and CDR2 SNEGSKA (reference sequence). This CDR3 has 11 residues. Trimming removed 0 bases at V and 2 bases at J, with 1 base between. For the CDR3, the DNA is TGCAGTGCTAGAGATCAAGAGACCCAGTACTTC. It translates to CSARDQETQYF.

For this clone: At the DNA level, this CDR3 is encoded by other sequences in the same sample as well. The rearrangement joins TRBV5-1 to TRBJ1-2; no clear D. This CDR3 is built from 13 residues. Per the germline V gene, CDR1 is SGHRS and CDR2 is YFSETQ. V gave up 0 bases and J gave up 3 bases, with 6 bases separating them. CDR3 amino acids: CASSLAADYGYTF. The CDR3 DNA follows: TGCGCCAGCAGCTTGGCGGCGGACTATGGCTACACCTTC.

The rearrangement links TRBV7-2 to TRBJ2-1; 13 nucleotides match TRBD2. CDR1 is SGHTA, CDR2 FQGNSA, per germline. The CDR3 covers 17 residues. Germline trimming cut 0 bases from V and 2 bases from J; bases unmatched to any gene: 1. CDR3 loop: CASSLAGTSGTYNEQFF. CDR3 nucleotides: TGTGCCAGCAGCTTAGCCGGGACTAGCGGGACCTACAATGAGCAGTTCTTC.

The chain combines TRBV7-2 with TRBJ2-3; possible D gene TRBD2, 5 bases. Looked up from germline, CDR1 is SGHTA and CDR2 is FQGNSA. V lost 5 bases and J 4 bases, leaving 10 bases between the germline ends. The CDR3 contains 13 residues. In DNA, the CDR3 is TGTGCCAGCAGCCCCGTCGGGGCAGATACGCAGTATTTT. Its protein is CASSPVGADTQYF.

The rearrangement uses TRBV7-9 and TRBJ1-4, with 8 bases aligning to TRBD1. Germline trimming cut 8 bases from V and 3 bases from J; bases unmatched to any gene: 5. The germline V gene encodes CDR1 SEHNR and CDR2 FQNEAQ (reference sequence). CDR3 length: 14 residues. The CDR3 sequence: CASQPGQANEKLFF. The CDR3 bases are TGTGCCAGCCAACCGGGACAGGCTAATGAAAAACTGTTTTTT.

V usage is TRBV6-5 and J usage is TRBJ1-1; 9 bases map to TRBD1. The CDR3 is made up of 14 amino acids. V trimming: 6 bases; J trimming: 1 base; junction bases outside the gene matches: 3. The germline V gene encodes CDR1 MNHEY and CDR2 SVGAGI. The DNA of the CDR3 is TGTGCCAGCAGCCCGGACAGGGGGAACACTGAAGCTTTCTTT. Translated, it gives CASSPDRGNTEAFF.

J is TRBJ2-6 and V is TRBV13; possible D gene TRBD2, 6 bases. V was cut by 5 bases and J by 2 bases, with 22 bases left in between. This CDR3 comprises 19 residues. The germline V gene encodes CDR1 PRHDT and CDR2 FYEKMQ (reference sequence). CDR3 region: CASSPRGGARLAGANVLTF. CDR3 nucleotide sequence: TGTGCCAGCAGCCCCCGAGGCGGGGCCAGGCTCGCTGGGGCCAACGTCCTGACTTTC.

The chain employs TRBV28 and TRBJ2-3; TRBD2 aligns across 12 bases. The V gene end was trimmed by 6 bases and the J gene end by 6 bases; junction bases not matched to a gene: 7. Germline V gives CDR1 MDHEN, CDR2 SYDVKM. The CDR3 has 15 amino acids. The CDR3 reads CASRASGGVWDTQYF. The DNA for the CDR3 is TGTGCCAGCAGGGCTAGCGGGGGGGTCTGGGATACGCAGTATTTT.

The chain couples TRBV19 to TRBJ2-1; 14 bases align to TRBD2. CDR1 and CDR2 from the germline V gene are LNHDA and SQIVND (reference sequence). The trim removed 9 bases at V and 9 bases at J, leaving 4 bases unmatched. The CDR3 runs to 13 residues. The CDR3 DNA is TGTGCCAGCTCGACTAGCGGGAGGGGTGAGCAGTTCTTC. Its protein is CASSTSGRGEQFF.

CDR3 loop: CASSQEGTGLMPQHF. The CDR3 DNA reads as TGTGCCAGCAGCCAAGAGGGGACAGGGTTAATGCCCCAGCATTTT. This chain connects TRBV4-2 to TRBJ1-5, with 9 bases identical to TRBD1. The CDR3 covers 15 residues. The V segment lost 0 bases and the J segment 9 bases; nucleotides outside the gene matches: 6. Germline V CDR1 and CDR2: LGHNA, YNFKEQ.

The rearrangement uses TRBV20-1 and TRBJ2-7, with D possibly matching TRBD1 (5 bases). The V end lost 6 bases, the J end lost 6 bases, and 12 bases lay between the germline ends. CDR3 size: 11 residues. Germline loops: CDR1 DFQATT, CDR2 SNEGSKA (reference sequence). Written as DNA, the CDR3 is TGCAGTGCCCCGACAGAGCCCGAGCAGTACTTC. Its translation is CSAPTEPEQYF.

The J gene is TRBJ1-2, the V gene TRBV5-6; a weak D match, TRBD1 (6 bases). V dropped 0 bases and J dropped 3 bases, with 12 bases sitting between them. CDR3 length: 15 amino acids. Germline CDR1 and CDR2: SGHDT and YYEEEE. CDR3 DNA: TGTGCCAGCAGCTTGGTGGGGGCCCCGTACTATGGCTACACCTTC. Amino acid sequence: CASSLVGAPYYGYTF.

The chain is built from TRBV28 and TRBJ2-3, with D perhaps matching TRBD1 or TRBD2 (5 bases each). Trimming removed 6 bases from V and 6 bases from J, with 10 bases in between. The length of the CDR3 is 12 residues. The germline V gene has CDR1 MDHEN and CDR2 SYDVKM. CDR3 amino acids: CASRGEGDTQYF. The CDR3 DNA sequence: TGTGCCAGCAGGGGGGAAGGGGATACGCAGTATTTT.

The V and J genes are TRBV7-2 and TRBJ1-2; D ambiguous. Trimming removed 1 base at V and 8 bases at J, with 20 bases between. This CDR3 spans 16 amino acids. Germline CDR1 SGHTA, CDR2 FQGNSA. This chain's CDR3 is CASSLELYGPSGGYTF. The CDR3 DNA reads as TGTGCCAGCAGCTTAGAGTTGTATGGTCCATCGGGAGGCTACACCTTC.

This chain links TRBV2 with TRBJ1-2; D gene unclear. The germline V gene has CDR1 SNHLY and CDR2 FYNNEI. Trimming cost V 5 bases and J 1 base, with 11 bases left between them. The CDR3 consists of 14 residues. The CDR3 region is CASSSYSLNYGYTF. In DNA, the CDR3 is TGTGCCAGCAGTTCGTACAGCCTTAACTATGGCTACACCTTC. The variable domain in full, completed from reference TRBV2 and TRBJ1-2, reads EPEVTQTPSHQVTQMGQEVILRCVPISNHLYFYWYRQILGQKVEFLVSFYNNEISEKSEIFDDQFSVERPDGSNFTLKIRSTKLEDSAMYFCASSSYSLNYGYTFGSGTRLTVV.

The chain recombines TRBV6-5 with TRBJ1-2, with a possible D match to TRBD1 (5 bases). The CDR3 runs to 12 residues. Germline CDR1 MNHEY, CDR2 SVGAGI. V was shortened by 8 bases and J by 8 bases, with 15 bases between the two germline ends. CDR3 loop: CASANPGSGYTF. For the CDR3, the DNA is TGTGCCAGCGCCAACCCAGGGAGCGGCTACACCTTC.

This chain links TRBV9 with TRBJ2-5; 7 bases map to TRBD2. J lost 9 bases, V lost 4 bases, and 6 bases had no gene match. The germline gives CDR1 SGDLS, CDR2 YYNGEE. The CDR3 is made up of 12 amino acids. Written as DNA, the CDR3 is TGTGCCAGCAGCTCCGACCGGGGGGCCCAGTACTTC. The encoded protein is CASSSDRGAQYF.

This clone was recorded once. The chain combines TRBV19 with TRBJ1-2; the D gene is possibly TRBD1 (5 bases). Trimming shortened V by 4 bases and J by 1 base, and 10 bases separated the two germline ends. The germline V gene encodes CDR1 LNHDA and CDR2 SQIVND (reference sequence). This CDR3 region has 14 residues. CDR3 loop: CASSRGLFNYGYTF. The DNA for the CDR3 is TGTGCCAGTAGTAGGGGACTGTTTAACTATGGCTACACCTTC. Full variable domain (rest looked up from reference TRBV19 and TRBJ1-2): DGGITQSPKYLFRKEGQNVTLSCEQNLNHDAMYWYRQDPGQGLRLIYYSQIVNDFQKGDIAEGYSVSREKKESFPLTVTSAQKNPTAFYLCASSRGLFNYGYTFGSGTRLTVV.

The chain carries TRBV28 and TRBJ1-1, with 9 nucleotides matching TRBD1. With 8 bases clipped from V and 7 bases from J, the junction kept 5 bases outside the gene matches. Per the germline V gene, CDR1 is MDHEN and CDR2 is SYDVKM. This CDR3 is built from 12 residues. In DNA, the CDR3 is TGTGCCAGCCACAGGGGGCGAGGTGAAGCTTTCTTT. Its translation: CASHRGRGEAFF.

This sequence joins TRBV30 and TRBJ2-3; D is undetermined. Trimming cost V 5 bases and J 6 bases, with 12 bases left between them. The CDR3 length is 12 residues. Germline V gene data show CDR1 as GTSNPN and CDR2 as SVGIG (reference sequence). CDR3 coding DNA: TGTGCCTGGGGAAGGTCTTCTGATACGCAGTATTTT. It encodes CAWGRSSDTQYF.

The chain employs TRBV27 and TRBJ2-5, with 11 positions matching TRBD1. Germline trimming cut 2 bases from V and 4 bases from J; bases unmatched to any gene: 3. The CDR3 length is 15 residues. CDR1 is MNHEY, CDR2 SMNVEV, per germline (reference sequence). CDR3 in amino acids: CASSLGTGGVETQYF. In DNA form, the CDR3 reads TGTGCCAGCAGTTTAGGGACAGGGGGTGTAGAGACCCAGTACTTC.

CDR3 DNA: TGTGCCAGCAGCTTATTCGGGGTGGGCCACAATGAGCAGTTCTTC. Its translation: CASSLFGVGHNEQFF. The rearrangement links TRBV11-2 to TRBJ2-1; D is possibly TRBD2 (5 bases). Germline CDR1 is SGHAT and CDR2 is FQNNGV. V lost 2 bases to trimming and J lost 5 bases, with 13 bases between them. This CDR3 has 15 residues.

This rearrangement joins TRBV11-1 to TRBJ2-4, with 7 bases matching TRBD2. Germline CDR1 SGHAT, CDR2 FQDESV (reference sequence). The CDR3 loop spans 16 amino acids. The junction had 11 bases not matched to a gene; V was cut back by 8 bases and J by 1 base. The CDR3 nucleotides read TGTGCCAGCTCCGGGGAGGGCGTGTTGGCCAAAAACATTCAGTACTTC. It yields the protein CASSGEGVLAKNIQYF.

This clone was detected only a few times. The CDR3 region has the DNA TGCGCCAGCAGCTATCGGGGCAGGAACACCGGGGAGCTGTTTTTT. Residues: CASSYRGRNTGELFF. The genes are TRBV5-1 and TRBJ2-2, with D perhaps TRBD1 or TRBD2 (5 bases each). The ends were cut back, 3 bases at V and 1 base at J, with 10 bases in the middle. The CDR3 runs 15 residues. Germline loops: CDR1 SGHRS, CDR2 YFSETQ.

The chain uses TRBV6-5 and TRBJ1-2; D gene uncertain. Trimming removed 0 bases from V and 7 bases from J, with 15 bases in between. CDR3 length: 15 residues. Germline assignment: CDR1 MNHEY and CDR2 SVGAGI. This chain's CDR3 is CASSYSGRSVSGYTF. The DNA of the CDR3 is TGTGCCAGCAGTTACTCTGGTCGGTCCGTGAGTGGCTACACCTTC.

This sequence joins TRBV5-8 and TRBJ1-1; a possible D gene is TRBD1 (5 bases). CDR3 length equals 16 residues. CDR1 and CDR2 (germline): SGHTS, YDEGEE. Trimming pared 4 bases from V and 3 bases from J, leaving 19 bases between. CDR3 in amino acids: CASSQDWRQGHTEAFF. For the CDR3, the DNA is TGTGCCAGCAGCCAAGATTGGAGGCAGGGCCACACTGAAGCTTTCTTT. The entire variable domain, with the rest obtained from reference TRBV5-8 and TRBJ1-1, is as follows: EAGVTQSPTHLIKTRGQQATLRCSPISGHTSVYWYQQALGLGLQFLLWYDEGEERNRGNFPPRFSGRQFPNYSSELNVNALELEDSALYLCASSQDWRQGHTEAFFGQGTRLTVV.